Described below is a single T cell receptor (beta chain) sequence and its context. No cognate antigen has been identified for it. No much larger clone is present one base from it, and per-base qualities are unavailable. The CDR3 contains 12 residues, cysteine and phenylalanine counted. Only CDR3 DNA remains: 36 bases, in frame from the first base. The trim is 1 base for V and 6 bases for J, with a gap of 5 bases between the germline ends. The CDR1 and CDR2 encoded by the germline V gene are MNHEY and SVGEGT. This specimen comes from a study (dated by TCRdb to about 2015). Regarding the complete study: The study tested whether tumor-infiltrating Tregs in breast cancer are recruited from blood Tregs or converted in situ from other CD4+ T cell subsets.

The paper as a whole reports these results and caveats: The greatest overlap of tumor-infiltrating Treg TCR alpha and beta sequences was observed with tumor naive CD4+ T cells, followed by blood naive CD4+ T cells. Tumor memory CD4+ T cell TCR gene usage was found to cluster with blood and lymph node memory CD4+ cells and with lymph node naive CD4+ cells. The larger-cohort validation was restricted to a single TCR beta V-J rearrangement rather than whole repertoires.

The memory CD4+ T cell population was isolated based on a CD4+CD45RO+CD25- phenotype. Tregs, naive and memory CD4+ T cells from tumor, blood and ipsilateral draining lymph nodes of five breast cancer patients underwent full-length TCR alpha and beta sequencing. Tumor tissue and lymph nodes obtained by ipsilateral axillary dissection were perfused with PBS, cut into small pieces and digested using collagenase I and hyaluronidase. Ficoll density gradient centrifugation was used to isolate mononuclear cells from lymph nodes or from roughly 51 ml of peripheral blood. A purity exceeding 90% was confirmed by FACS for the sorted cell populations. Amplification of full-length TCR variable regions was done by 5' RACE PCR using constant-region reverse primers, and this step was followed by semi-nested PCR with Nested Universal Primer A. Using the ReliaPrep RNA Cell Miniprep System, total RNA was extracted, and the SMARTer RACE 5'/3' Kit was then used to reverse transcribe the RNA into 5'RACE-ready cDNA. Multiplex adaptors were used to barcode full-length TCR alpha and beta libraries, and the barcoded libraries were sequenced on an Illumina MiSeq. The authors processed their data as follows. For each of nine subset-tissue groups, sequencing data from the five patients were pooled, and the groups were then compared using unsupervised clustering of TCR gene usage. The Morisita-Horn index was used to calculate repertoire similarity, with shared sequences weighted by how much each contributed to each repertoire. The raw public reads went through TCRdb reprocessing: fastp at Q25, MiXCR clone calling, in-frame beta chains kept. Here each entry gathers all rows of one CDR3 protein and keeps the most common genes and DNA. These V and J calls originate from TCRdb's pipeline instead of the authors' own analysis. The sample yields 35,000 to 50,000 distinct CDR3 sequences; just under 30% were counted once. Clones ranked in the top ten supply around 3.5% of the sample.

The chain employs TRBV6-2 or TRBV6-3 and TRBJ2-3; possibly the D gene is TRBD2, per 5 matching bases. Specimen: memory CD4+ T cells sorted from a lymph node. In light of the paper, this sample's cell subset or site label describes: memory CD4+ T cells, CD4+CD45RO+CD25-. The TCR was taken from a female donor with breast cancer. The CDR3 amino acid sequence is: CASSYWEDTQYF. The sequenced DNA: TGTGCCAGCAGTTACTGGGAGGATACGCAGTATTTT.